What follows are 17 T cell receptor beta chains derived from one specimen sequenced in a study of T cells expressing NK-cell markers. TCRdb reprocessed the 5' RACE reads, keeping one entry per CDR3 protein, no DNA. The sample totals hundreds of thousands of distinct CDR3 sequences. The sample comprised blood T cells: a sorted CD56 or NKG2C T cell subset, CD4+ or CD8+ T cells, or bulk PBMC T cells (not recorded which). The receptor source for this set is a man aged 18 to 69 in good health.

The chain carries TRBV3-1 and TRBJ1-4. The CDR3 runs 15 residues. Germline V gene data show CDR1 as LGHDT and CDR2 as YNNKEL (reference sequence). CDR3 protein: CASSQVWMNNEKLFF.

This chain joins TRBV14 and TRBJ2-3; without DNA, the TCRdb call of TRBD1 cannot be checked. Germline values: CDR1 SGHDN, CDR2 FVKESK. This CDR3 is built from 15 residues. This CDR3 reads CASSQMGGAPDTQYF.

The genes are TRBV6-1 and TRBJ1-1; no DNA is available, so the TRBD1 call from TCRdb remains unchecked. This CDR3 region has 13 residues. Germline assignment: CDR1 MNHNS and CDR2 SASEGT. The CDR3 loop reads CASTRGGGAEAFF.

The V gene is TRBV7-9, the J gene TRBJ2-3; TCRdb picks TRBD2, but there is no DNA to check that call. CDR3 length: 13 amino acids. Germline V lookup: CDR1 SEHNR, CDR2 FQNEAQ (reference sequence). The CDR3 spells CASSLAGPYTQYF.

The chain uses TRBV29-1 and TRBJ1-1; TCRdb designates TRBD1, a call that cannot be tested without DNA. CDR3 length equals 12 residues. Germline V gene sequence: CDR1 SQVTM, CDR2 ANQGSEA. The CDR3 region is CSGTGDHTEAFF.

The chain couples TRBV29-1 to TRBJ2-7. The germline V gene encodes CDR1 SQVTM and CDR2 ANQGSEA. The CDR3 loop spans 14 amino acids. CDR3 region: CSVLEITSSYEQYF.

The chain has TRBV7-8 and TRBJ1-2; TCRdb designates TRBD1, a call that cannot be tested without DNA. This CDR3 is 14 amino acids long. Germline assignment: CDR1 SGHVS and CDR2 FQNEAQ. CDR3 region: CASSFLPGLYGYTF.

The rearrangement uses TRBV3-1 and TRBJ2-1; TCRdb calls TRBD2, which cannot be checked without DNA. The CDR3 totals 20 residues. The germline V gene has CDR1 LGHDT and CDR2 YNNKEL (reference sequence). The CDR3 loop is CASSQDPFVRALSSYNEQFF.

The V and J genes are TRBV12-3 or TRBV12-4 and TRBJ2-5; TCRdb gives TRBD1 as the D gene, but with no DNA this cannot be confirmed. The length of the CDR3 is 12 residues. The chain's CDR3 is CASGIGIETQYF.

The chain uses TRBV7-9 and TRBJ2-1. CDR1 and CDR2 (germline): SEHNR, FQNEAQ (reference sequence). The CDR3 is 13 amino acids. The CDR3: CASGYGPPGEQFF.

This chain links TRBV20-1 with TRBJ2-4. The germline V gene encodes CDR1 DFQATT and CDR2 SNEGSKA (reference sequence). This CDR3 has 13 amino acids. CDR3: CSASTVAKNIQYF.

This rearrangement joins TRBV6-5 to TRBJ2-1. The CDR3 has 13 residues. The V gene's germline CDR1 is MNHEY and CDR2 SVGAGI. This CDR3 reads CASSYNHRNEQFF.

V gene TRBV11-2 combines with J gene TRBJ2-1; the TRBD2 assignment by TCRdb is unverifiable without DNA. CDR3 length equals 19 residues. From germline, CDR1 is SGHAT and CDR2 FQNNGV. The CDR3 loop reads CASSSGPVSGAPSYNEQFF. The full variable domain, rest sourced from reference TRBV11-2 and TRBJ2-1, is EAGVAQSPRYKIIEKRQSVAFWCNPISGHATLYWYQQILGQGPKLLIQFQNNGVVDDSQLPKDRFSAERLKGVDSTLKIQPAKLEDSAVYLCASSSGPVSGAPSYNEQFFGPGTRLTVL.

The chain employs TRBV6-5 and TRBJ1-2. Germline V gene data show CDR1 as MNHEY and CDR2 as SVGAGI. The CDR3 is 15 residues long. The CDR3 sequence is CASSYSSGSNYGYTF.

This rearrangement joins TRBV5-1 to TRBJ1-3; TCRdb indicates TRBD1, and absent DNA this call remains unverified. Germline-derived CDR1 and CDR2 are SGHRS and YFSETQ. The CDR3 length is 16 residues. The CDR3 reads CASSLGTGISGNTIYF. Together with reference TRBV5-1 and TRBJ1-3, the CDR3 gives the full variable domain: KAGVTQTPRYLIKTRGQQVTLSCSPISGHRSVSWYQQTPGQGLQFLFEYFSETQRNKGNFPGRFSGRQFSNSRSEMNVSTLELGDSALYLCASSLGTGISGNTIYFGEGSWLTVV.

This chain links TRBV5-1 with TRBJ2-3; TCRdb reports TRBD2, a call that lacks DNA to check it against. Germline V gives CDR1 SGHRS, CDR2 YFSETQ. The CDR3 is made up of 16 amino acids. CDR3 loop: CASRPGGATSTDTQYF.

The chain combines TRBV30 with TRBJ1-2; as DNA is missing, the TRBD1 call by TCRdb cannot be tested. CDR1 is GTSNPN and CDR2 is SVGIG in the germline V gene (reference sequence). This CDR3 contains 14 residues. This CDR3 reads CAWSIRGQIYGYTF.